This paragraph covers one TCR beta chain sequence. Its matching antigen is unknown. This sample stems from a study of shared clonotypes between healthy human individuals. Study as a whole: Serving as donors were two women and a few men, whose ages spanned 18 to 49. Study findings and constraints: Across a handful of donors, naive CD4 shared around 5.3%, naive CD8 over 3%, memory CD4 about 2.5%, memory CD8 0.4% to 0.5%. Estimated clonotype richness was generally higher in naive than memory subsets.

Using approximately 190 ng DNA, 32,000 or so T cell genomes, the sorted-subset replicate PCRs were run. TCRdb keeps only in-frame clones here, not all; method: immunoSEQ multiplex PCR. The data hold about 2.4 million clones, with approximately 94% observed a single time. The CDR3 runs 14 residues. Trimming left V 5 bases short and J 7 bases short, with 17 bases between. CDR1 and CDR2 from the germline V gene are MDHEN and SYDVKM. The chain recombines TRBV28 with TRBJ1-2; unclear D gene. The specimen sequenced was naive CD4+ T cells from PBMCs. As to subset: CD45RA+ positively selected. The sequence came from a man in his late teens or twenties in good health. Some clones in this sample may be carry-over from other donors' samples. Here the CDR3 DNA reads TGTGCCAGCAGTCCCGCAGGCCGAACGACTGGCTACACCTTC. Its protein is CASSPAGRTTGYTF.